This T cell receptor (beta chain) was identified in a study of T cells in Graves' hyperthyroidism and ophthalmopathy. Graves' hyperthyroidism showing no ophthalmopathy progression within 18 months was considered stable. Study-wide results and caveats: In the blood, most expanded thyroid clonotypes above 0.001 appeared as well.

The investigators amplified TCR beta CDR3 regions from RNA transcripts. In the first-round RT-PCR of the TCR CDR3, the HTBI primer set was used. One entry per CDR3 protein, called by TCRdb with MiXCR from the multiplex PCR reads. This sample has around 690,000 distinct CDR3 sequences, with 17% found just once. Germline trimming cut 5 bases from V and 3 bases from J; bases unmatched to any gene: 8. The CDR3 has 16 amino acids. This clonotype has just a few counts. The antigen is undetermined. The chain recombines TRBV12-3 or TRBV12-4 with TRBJ1-5; 9 bases agree with TRBD1. The material sequenced was blood. The sequence derives from a man between 50 and 59 years old with Graves' hyperthyroidism. The CDR3 DNA is TGTGCCAGCAGTGCGGGACAGGGATTAGCCAATCAGCCCCAGCATTTT. Translation: CASSAGQGLANQPQHF.